Shown below are 10 T cell receptor beta chains from a single sample sequenced in a study of T cell repertoires in cytomegalovirus infection. TCRdb recomputed calls from the reads with MiXCR, one row per CDR3 protein. The data show some 220,000 distinct CDR3 sequences, 12% seen once. The source material was PBMCs. The receptors stem from a human donor in good health (CMV status not recorded). Some clones in this sample may be carry-over from other donors' samples.

This clonotype was observed many times. This chain uses TRBV6-2 or TRBV6-3 with TRBJ1-1; 10 nucleotides match TRBD1. This CDR3 has 18 residues. J gave up 0 bases and V 0 bases, and 7 bases lay outside the gene matches. CDR1 is MNHEY, CDR2 SVGEGT, per germline. The CDR3 DNA reads TGTGCCAGCAGTTACTCGAGGGGACAGGGGACGATGAACACTGAAGCTTTCTTT. This sequence encodes CASSYSRGQGTMNTEAFF.

With respect to this clonotype: The junction does not match germline at one end; this may be a read error. The rearrangement links TRBV7-3 to TRBJ2-1, with unresolved D. Germline CDR1 is SGHTA and CDR2 is FQGTGA. The CDR3 runs 14 residues. CDR3 nucleotides: TGTGCCAGCGGCTTAGCTCCTTCCTACAATGAGCAGTTCTTC. Translating gives CASGLAPSYNEQFF. The entire variable domain, with the rest obtained from reference TRBV7-3 and TRBJ2-1, is as follows: GAGVSQTPSNKVTEKGKYVELRCDPISGHTALYWYRQSLGQGPEFLIYFQGTGAADDSGLPNDRFFAVRPEGSVSTLKIQRTERGDSAVYLCASGLAPSYNEQFFGPGTRLTVL.

This clonotype has ten or more counts. V and J are TRBV7-2 and TRBJ1-4; 8 bases agree with TRBD1. The ends lost 1 base at V and 4 bases at J; junction bases unmatched: 2. The CDR3 consists of 15 residues. Germline lookup yields CDR1 SGHTA and CDR2 FQGNSA. The chain's CDR3 is CASSLGGQVNEKLFF. In nucleotides, the CDR3 is TGTGCCAGCAGCTTAGGGGGACAGGTTAATGAAAAACTGTTTTTT.

This clonotype was seen only a few times. V is TRBV29-1 and J is TRBJ2-6; D call uncertain. Germline CDR1 reads SQVTM; CDR2 reads ANQGSEA. This CDR3 has 15 residues. V shed 6 bases and J shed 0 bases, with 12 bases lying between them. DNA of the CDR3: TGCAGCGTGGATTCAGAAAACTCTGGGGCCAACGTCCTGACTTTC. It is translated as CSVDSENSGANVLTF. Variable domain in full (rest from reference TRBV29-1 and TRBJ2-6): SAVISQKPSRDICQRGTSLTIQCQVDSQVTMMFWYRQQPGQSLTLIATANQGSEATYESGFVIDKFPISRPNLTFSTLTVSNMSPEDSSIYLCSVDSENSGANVLTFGAGSRLTVL.

This clonotype has only a few counts. The rearrangement links TRBV5-1 to TRBJ2-7, with 9 bases identical to TRBD2. The ends lost 0 bases at V and 3 bases at J; junction bases unmatched: 1. Germline lookup yields CDR1 SGHRS and CDR2 YFSETQ. The CDR3 covers 14 residues. Here the CDR3 DNA reads TGCGCCAGCAGCTTGGCGACTAGCGGCTACGAGCAGTACTTC. Translation gives CASSLATSGYEQYF.

This clonotype was counted a few times. J is TRBJ2-7 and V is TRBV6-1, with TRBD1 as a possible D gene (6 bases). CDR3 size: 12 residues. The germline V gene has CDR1 MNHNS and CDR2 SASEGT. Trimming pared 3 bases from V and 6 bases from J, leaving 9 bases between. CDR3 nucleotides: TGTGCCAGCAGTGATATCAGGGGCGAGCAGTACTTC. It specifies CASSDIRGEQYF.

The chain is built from TRBV10-3 and TRBJ2-7, with TRBD1 matching 7 bases. The CDR3 contains 11 residues. Germline loops: CDR1 ENHRY, CDR2 SYGVKD. V lost 9 bases to trimming and J lost 3 bases; unmatched junction nucleotides: 2. CDR3 in amino acids: CAIRDSYEQYF. In DNA form, the CDR3 reads TGTGCCATTAGGGACAGCTACGAGCAGTACTTC.

This clonotype occurred many times. V and J are TRBV27 and TRBJ2-6; maybe TRBD2 (6 bases). CDR3 length equals 15 residues. Trimming took off 1 base at V and 3 bases at J, with 7 bases between the two ends. From germline, CDR1 is MNHEY and CDR2 SMNVEV (reference sequence). CDR3 in DNA: TGTGCCAGCAGTTTATGGGGAGGTGGGGCCAACGTCCTGACTTTC. This sequence encodes CASSLWGGGANVLTF.

This clonotype was counted a few times. The genes are TRBV30 and TRBJ1-3; TRBD1 agrees at 8 bases. J was trimmed by 2 bases and V by 1 base; bases with no gene match: 1. This CDR3 is built from 14 residues. Germline CDR1 is GTSNPN and CDR2 is SVGIG (reference sequence). This chain's CDR3 is CAWSATGAGNTIYF. In DNA, the CDR3 is TGTGCCTGGAGTGCGACAGGGGCTGGAAACACCATATATTTT.

This clonotype was counted a few times. This sequence joins TRBV20-1 and TRBJ2-5, with D tentatively TRBD1 or TRBD2 (5 bases each). This CDR3 has 14 amino acids. The germline V gene encodes CDR1 DFQATT and CDR2 SNEGSKA (reference sequence). V lost 1 base and J 2 bases, leaving 11 bases between the germline ends. The CDR3 DNA is TGCAGTGCTAGAGTCGGGACCCTACAAGAGACCCAGTACTTC. It yields the protein CSARVGTLQETQYF.